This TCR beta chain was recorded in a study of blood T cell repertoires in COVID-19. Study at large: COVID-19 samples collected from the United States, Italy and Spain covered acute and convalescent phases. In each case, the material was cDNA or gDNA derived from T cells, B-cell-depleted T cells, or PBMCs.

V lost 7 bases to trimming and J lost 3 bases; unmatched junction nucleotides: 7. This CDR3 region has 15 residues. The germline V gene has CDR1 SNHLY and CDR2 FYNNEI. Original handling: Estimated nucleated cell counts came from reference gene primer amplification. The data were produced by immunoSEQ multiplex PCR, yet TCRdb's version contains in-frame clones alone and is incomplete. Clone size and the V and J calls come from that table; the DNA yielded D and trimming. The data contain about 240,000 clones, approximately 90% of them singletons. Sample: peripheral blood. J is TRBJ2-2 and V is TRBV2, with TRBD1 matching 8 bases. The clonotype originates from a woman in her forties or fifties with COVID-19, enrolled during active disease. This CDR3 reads CASMPQGADTGELFF. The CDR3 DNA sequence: TGTGCCAGCATGCCGCAGGGGGCGGACACCGGGGAGCTGTTTTTT.